The 15 T cell receptor beta chains given below trace back to one sample, sequenced in a study of T-cell reconstitution after alpha-beta-depleted transplantation in children. Preparing the TCRbeta library involved the use of unique molecular identifiers. TCRdb redid the calling of the PCR reads with MiXCR, one entry per CDR3 protein. Of fewer than 750,000 distinct CDR3 sequences in the sample, roughly 23% are singletons; the top ten hold 12% to 15%. Sequenced here: PBMCs, mostly from graft donor cells, sampled 360 days after TCRalphabeta/CD19-depleted stem cell transplant. These receptors came from a boy younger than two who had a stem cell transplant for acute myeloid leukemia, so the T cells may come from the graft donor.

This rearrangement joins TRBV20-1 to TRBJ2-7; 10 bases match TRBD2. This CDR3 spans 15 amino acids. J lost 0 bases, V lost 4 bases, and 6 bases had no gene match. CDR1 and CDR2 (germline): DFQATT, SNEGSKA (reference sequence). CDR3 nucleotide sequence: TGCAGTGCTACACCCTTAGCGGGGGGCTCCTACGAGCAGTACGTC. It yields the protein CSATPLAGGSYEQYV.

The V call is TRBV6-2 or TRBV6-3, the J call TRBJ1-6; D unresolved. Trimming removed 1 base at V and 10 bases at J, with 8 bases between. The CDR3 is 13 residues long. CDR1 and CDR2 (germline): MNHEY, SVGEGT. The CDR3 DNA is TGTGCCAGCAGTTACTTAGGGTCCTCACCCCTCCACTTT. It codes for CASSYLGSSPLHF.

The chain has TRBV15 and TRBJ1-1, with a tentative D call TRBD1 (5 bases). Between the trimmed V and J ends, which lost 5 bases and 4 bases, there was a span of 14 bases. This CDR3 comprises 14 residues. Germline V gives CDR1 LNHNV, CDR2 YYDKDF (reference sequence). This CDR3 is CATSEQGRGTEAFF. As DNA, the CDR3 is TGTGCCACCAGCGAGCAGGGACGAGGCACTGAAGCTTTCTTT.

V usage is TRBV20-1 and J usage is TRBJ1-2; the D gene is possibly TRBD1 (6 bases). The CDR3 sequence is 10 residues long. Germline CDR1 DFQATT, CDR2 SNEGSKA (reference sequence). Trimming removed 7 bases from V and 7 bases from J, with 10 bases in between. DNA for the CDR3: TGCAGTGTGGCAGGGGCTGGCTACACCTTC. Residues: CSVAGAGYTF.

This clonotype occurred many times. This chain joins TRBV5-1 and TRBJ2-2, with unresolved D. CDR1 is SGHRS and CDR2 is YFSETQ in the germline V gene. This CDR3 has 16 amino acids. V gave up 5 bases and J gave up 1 base, with 15 bases separating them. The CDR3 sequence is CASRELPGENTGELFF. The DNA of the CDR3 is TGCGCCAGCAGGGAACTCCCGGGCGAGAACACCGGGGAGCTGTTTTTT. Using reference TRBV5-1 and TRBJ2-2 for the parts outside the CDR3, the full variable domain is KAGVTQTPRYLIKTRGQQVTLSCSPISGHRSVSWYQQTPGQGLQFLFEYFSETQRNKGNFPGRFSGRQFSNSRSEMNVSTLELGDSALYLCASRELPGENTGELFFGEGSRLTVL.

The rearrangement links TRBV28 to TRBJ2-7, with a weak D call TRBD2 (7 bases). In germline, CDR1 is MDHEN, CDR2 SYDVKM. V lost 2 bases and J 4 bases, leaving 18 bases between the germline ends. This CDR3 spans 16 amino acids. The CDR3 spells CASSLEVWGGPYEQYV. Here the CDR3 DNA reads TGTGCCAGCAGTTTAGAGGTTTGGGGGGGGCCTTACGAGCAGTACGTC.

This clonotype was detected a few times. The V gene is TRBV20-1, the J gene TRBJ1-5, with no clear D. V lost 5 bases to trimming and J lost 1 base, with 6 bases between them. The germline gives CDR1 DFQATT, CDR2 SNEGSKA (reference sequence). The CDR3 covers 12 residues. CDR3 sequence (DNA): TGCAGTGCTTTGAGGAGCAATCAGCCCCAGCATTTT. Encoded protein: CSALRSNQPQHF.

This clonotype has a single count. The chain joins TRBV10-3 to TRBJ1-1; 7 nucleotides match TRBD1. The CDR3 has 13 amino acids. Germline values: CDR1 ENHRY, CDR2 SYGVKD. Trimming cost V 6 bases and J 1 base; bases outside gene matches: 2. The CDR3 loop is CAIRGDRNTEAFF. The CDR3 coding sequence is TGTGCCATCAGGGGGGACAGGAACACTGAAGCTTTCTTT.

This clonotype was counted ten times or more. The genes are TRBV29-1 and TRBJ2-2, with a tentative D call TRBD1 (6 bases). The V end was cut by 5 bases, the J end by 3 bases, with 19 bases between. The CDR3 contains 16 residues. Per the germline V gene, CDR1 is SQVTM and CDR2 is ANQGSEA. The CDR3 DNA follows: TGCAGCGTTCCAGCAGGGGATGAGTGGGACACCGGGGAGCTGTTTTTT. Residues: CSVPAGDEWDTGELFF.

The sample holds a few counts of this clonotype. CDR3 DNA sequence: TGTGCCAGCAGTCCTTATGGACGGCCGTCCTTGAACACCGGGGAGCTGTTTTTT. It is translated as CASSPYGRPSLNTGELFF. The chain links TRBV6-2 or TRBV6-3 to TRBJ2-2; D not resolved. Germline V gives CDR1 MNHEY, CDR2 SVGEGT. V was cut by 5 bases and J by 1 base, with 20 bases left in between. This CDR3 has 18 amino acids.

The chain employs TRBV5-1 and TRBJ2-1, with D unresolved. The CDR3 runs to 12 residues. Germline CDR1 is SGHRS and CDR2 is YFSETQ. Between the trimmed V and J ends, which lost 3 bases and 4 bases, there was a span of 5 bases. CDR3 in DNA: TGCGCCAGCAGCTGGATTTACAATGAGCAGTTCTTC. It yields the protein CASSWIYNEQFF.

J is TRBJ2-1 and V is TRBV7-2, with 9 bases identical to TRBD2. Germline V gene lookup returns CDR1 SGHTA and CDR2 FQGNSA. V dropped 6 bases and J dropped 9; count of bases not matched to a gene: 15. The CDR3 totals 16 residues. Here the CDR3 DNA reads TGTGCCAGCAGTCGGAGCCATAGCGGGGGAGGGACTGAGCAGTTCTTC. It specifies CASSRSHSGGGTEQFF.

The V call is TRBV15, the J call TRBJ2-7; D could derive from TRBD1 or TRBD2 (6 bases each). CDR1 and CDR2 from the germline V gene are LNHNV and YYDKDF (reference sequence). V was shortened by 0 bases and J by 6 bases, with 15 bases between the two germline ends. CDR3 length: 15 residues. The DNA for the CDR3 is TGTGCCACCAGCAGAGATTACAGGGAGGTGCCCGAGCAGTACGTC. Protein sequence: CATSRDYREVPEQYV.

The J gene is TRBJ2-2, the V gene TRBV11-1; D unresolved. CDR1 is SGHAT, CDR2 FQDESV, per germline (reference sequence). The CDR3 is 16 amino acids. The germline V and J ends were trimmed by 5 bases and 4 bases, with 17 bases remaining between them. Written as DNA, the CDR3 is TGTGCCAGCAGCACCGACGCCCTAGTCCGCACCGGGGAGCTGTTTTTT. The encoded protein is CASSTDALVRTGELFF.

The chain joins TRBV20-1 to TRBJ2-3, with a weak D call TRBD1 (6 bases). V was trimmed by 3 bases and J by 3 bases, leaving 13 bases between them. CDR1 and CDR2 (germline): DFQATT, SNEGSKA (reference sequence). This CDR3 is built from 14 residues. The CDR3 sequence is CSASGRGSTDTQYF. The CDR3 bases are TGCAGTGCTAGTGGTAGGGGGTCTACAGATACGCAGTATTTT.